The clone carrying this T cell receptor (beta chain) was seen once. Its cognate antigen is unknown. The data were obtained in a study of cytomegalovirus exposure and HLA in healthy donors. Study-wide findings and caveats: In a later analysis, several top co-occurrence clusters appeared linked to parvovirus B19, influenza, CMV and Epstein-Barr virus. TCR beta V segments were, for the most part, productive about 87% or about 30% of the time in an earlier analysis. In a later analysis, TCR association rates varied by HLA locus: DRB1 most, HLA-C fewest.

The CDR3 totals 13 residues. Trimming cost V 1 base and J 11 bases, with 14 bases left between them. The germline CDR1 and CDR2 sequences are SGHTA and FQGNSA. PCR primers comprised 60 Vbeta and 13 Jbeta primers. Sequencing was performed with immunoSEQ multiplex PCR; in TCRdb, only in-frame clones are kept and a portion is missing. The sample has around 140,000 clones, around 78% seen once. The rearrangement joins TRBV7-2 to TRBJ1-1; TRBD1 might be the D (5 bases). This sequence was found in a man between 35 and 55 years old in good health and CMV-seronegative. The sample taken for sequencing was PBMCs. The CDR3 DNA follows: TGTGCCAGCAGCTTAGACGGTGGGAAGGGGGCTTTCTTT. Its translation is CASSLDGGKGAFF.